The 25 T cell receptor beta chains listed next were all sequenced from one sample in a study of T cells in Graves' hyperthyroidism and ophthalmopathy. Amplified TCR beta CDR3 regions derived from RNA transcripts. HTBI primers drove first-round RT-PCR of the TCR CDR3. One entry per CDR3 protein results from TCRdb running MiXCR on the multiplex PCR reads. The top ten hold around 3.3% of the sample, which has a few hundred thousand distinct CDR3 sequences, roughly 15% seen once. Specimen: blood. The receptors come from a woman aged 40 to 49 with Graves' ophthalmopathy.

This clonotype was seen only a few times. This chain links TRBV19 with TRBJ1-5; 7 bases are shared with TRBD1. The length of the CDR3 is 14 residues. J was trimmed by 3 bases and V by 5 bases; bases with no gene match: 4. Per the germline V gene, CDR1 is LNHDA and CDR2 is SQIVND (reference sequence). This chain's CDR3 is CASSVGTDNQPQHF. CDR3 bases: TGTGCCAGTAGTGTCGGGACAGACAATCAGCCCCAGCATTTT.

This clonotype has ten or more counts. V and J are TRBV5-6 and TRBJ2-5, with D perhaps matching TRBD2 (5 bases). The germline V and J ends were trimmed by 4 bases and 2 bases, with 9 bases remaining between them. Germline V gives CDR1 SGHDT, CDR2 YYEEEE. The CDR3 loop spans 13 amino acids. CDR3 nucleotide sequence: TGTGCCAGCAGCCCGGACTTTCAAGAGACCCAGTACTTC. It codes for CASSPDFQETQYF.

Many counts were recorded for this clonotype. CDR3 nucleotides: TGCAGTGCTAGAGATCTTGGGACTAGCGGGAGAGGCCACGAGCAGTACTTC. This codes for CSARDLGTSGRGHEQYF. V gene TRBV20-1 combines with J gene TRBJ2-7; 14 bases are shared with TRBD2. CDR3 length: 17 residues. Germline lookup yields CDR1 DFQATT and CDR2 SNEGSKA (reference sequence). V gave up 0 bases and J gave up 5 bases; unmatched junction bases: 9.

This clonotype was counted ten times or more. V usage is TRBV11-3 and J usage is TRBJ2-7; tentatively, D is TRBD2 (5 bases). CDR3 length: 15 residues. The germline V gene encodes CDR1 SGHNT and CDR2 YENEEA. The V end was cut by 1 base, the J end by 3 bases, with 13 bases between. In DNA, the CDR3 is TGTGCCAGCAGCTTAGGATTGGGAGTCAGCTACGAGCAGTACTTC. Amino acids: CASSLGLGVSYEQYF.

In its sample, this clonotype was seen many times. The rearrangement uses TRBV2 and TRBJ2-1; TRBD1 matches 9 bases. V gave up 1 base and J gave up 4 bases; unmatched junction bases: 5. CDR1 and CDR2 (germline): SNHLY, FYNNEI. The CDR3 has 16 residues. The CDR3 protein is CASSEGGQGRYNEQFF. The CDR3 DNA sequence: TGTGCCAGCAGTGAAGGGGGACAGGGCCGTTACAATGAGCAGTTCTTC.

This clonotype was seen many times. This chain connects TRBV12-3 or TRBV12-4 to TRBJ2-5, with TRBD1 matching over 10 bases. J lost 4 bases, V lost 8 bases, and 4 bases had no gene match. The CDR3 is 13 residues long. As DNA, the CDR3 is TGTGCCAGCCGGGACAGGGGTGGAGAGACCCAGTACTTC. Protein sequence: CASRDRGGETQYF.

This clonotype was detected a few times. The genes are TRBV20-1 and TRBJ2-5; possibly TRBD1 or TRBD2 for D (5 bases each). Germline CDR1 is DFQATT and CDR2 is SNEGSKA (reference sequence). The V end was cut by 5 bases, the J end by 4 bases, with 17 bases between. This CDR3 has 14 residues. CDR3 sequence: CSAPPPERGETQYF. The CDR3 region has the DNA TGCAGTGCTCCCCCCCCGGAGAGGGGAGAGACCCAGTACTTC.

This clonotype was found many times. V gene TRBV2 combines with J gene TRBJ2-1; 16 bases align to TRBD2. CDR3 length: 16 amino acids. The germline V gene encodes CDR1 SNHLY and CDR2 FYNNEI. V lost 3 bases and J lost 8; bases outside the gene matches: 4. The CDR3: CASSDGGTSGRDEQFF. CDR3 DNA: TGTGCCAGCAGTGATGGCGGGACTAGCGGGAGGGATGAGCAGTTCTTC.

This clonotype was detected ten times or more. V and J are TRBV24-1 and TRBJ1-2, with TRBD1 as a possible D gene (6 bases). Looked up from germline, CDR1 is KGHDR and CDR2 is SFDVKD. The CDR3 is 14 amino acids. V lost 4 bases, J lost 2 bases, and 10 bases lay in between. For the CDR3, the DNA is TGTGCCACCAGTGACCCTGACAGGAACTATGGCTACACCTTC. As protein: CATSDPDRNYGYTF.

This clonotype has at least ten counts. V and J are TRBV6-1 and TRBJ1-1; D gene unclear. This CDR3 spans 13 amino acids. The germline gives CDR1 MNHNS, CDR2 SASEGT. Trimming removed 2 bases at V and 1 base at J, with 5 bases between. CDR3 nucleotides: TGTGCCAGCAGTGAATGGACGAACACTGAAGCTTTCTTT. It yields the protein CASSEWTNTEAFF.

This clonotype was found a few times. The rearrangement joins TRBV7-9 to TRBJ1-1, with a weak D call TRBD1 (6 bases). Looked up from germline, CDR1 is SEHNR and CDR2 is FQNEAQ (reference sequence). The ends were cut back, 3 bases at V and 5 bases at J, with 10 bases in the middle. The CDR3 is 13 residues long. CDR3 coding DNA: TGTGCCAGCAGCTTGGGGGCGCGAACTGAAGCTTTCTTT. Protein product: CASSLGARTEAFF.

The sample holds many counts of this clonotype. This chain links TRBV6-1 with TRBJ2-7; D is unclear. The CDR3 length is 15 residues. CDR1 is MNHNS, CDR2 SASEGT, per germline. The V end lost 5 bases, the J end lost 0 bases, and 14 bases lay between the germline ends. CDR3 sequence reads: CASSSPKRSSYEQYF. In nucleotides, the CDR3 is TGTGCCAGCAGTTCCCCTAAAAGGAGCTCCTACGAGCAGTACTTC.

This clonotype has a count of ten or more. CDR3 sequence (DNA): TGCAGTGCTACGAGGGCCCTGGGTACAGATACGCAGTATTTT. The encoded protein is CSATRALGTDTQYF. The chain employs TRBV20-1 and TRBJ2-3; a weak D match, TRBD2 (5 bases). V shed 4 bases and J shed 3 bases, with 14 bases lying between them. This CDR3 is 14 amino acids long. Germline loops: CDR1 DFQATT, CDR2 SNEGSKA (reference sequence).

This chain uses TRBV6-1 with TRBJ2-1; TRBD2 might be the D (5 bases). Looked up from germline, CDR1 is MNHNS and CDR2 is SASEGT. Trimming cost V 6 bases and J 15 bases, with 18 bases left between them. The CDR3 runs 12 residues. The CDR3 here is CASSQVGLARFF. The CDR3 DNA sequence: TGTGCCAGCAGCCAAGTTGGGCTAGCAAGGTTCTTC.

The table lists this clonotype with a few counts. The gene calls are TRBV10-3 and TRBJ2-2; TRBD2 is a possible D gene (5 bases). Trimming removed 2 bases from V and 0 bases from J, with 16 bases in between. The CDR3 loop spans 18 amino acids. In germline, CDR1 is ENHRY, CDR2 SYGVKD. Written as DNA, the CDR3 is TGTGCCATCAGTGAGGACGGAGGAACGGATGCGAACACCGGGGAGCTGTTTTTT. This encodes CAISEDGGTDANTGELFF.

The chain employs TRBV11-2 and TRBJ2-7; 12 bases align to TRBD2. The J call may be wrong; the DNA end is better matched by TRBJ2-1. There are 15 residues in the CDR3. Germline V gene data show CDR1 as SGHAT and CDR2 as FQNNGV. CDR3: CASSQTSGSWNEQFF. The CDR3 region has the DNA TGTGCCAGCAGCCAGACTAGCGGGAGCTGGAATGAGCAGTTCTTC.

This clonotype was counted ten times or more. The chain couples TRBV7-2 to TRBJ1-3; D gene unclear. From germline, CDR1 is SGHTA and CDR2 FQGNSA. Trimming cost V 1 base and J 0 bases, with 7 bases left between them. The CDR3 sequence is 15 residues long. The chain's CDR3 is CASSLVPGSGNTIYF. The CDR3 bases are TGTGCCAGCAGCTTAGTGCCCGGCTCTGGAAACACCATATATTTT.

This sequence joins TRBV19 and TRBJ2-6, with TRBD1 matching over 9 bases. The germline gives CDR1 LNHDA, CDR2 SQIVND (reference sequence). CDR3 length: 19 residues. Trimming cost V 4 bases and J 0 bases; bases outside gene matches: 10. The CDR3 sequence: CASSTLPGQGYSGANVLTF. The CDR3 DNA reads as TGTGCCAGTAGTACGCTACCGGGACAGGGATACTCTGGGGCCAACGTCCTGACTTTC.

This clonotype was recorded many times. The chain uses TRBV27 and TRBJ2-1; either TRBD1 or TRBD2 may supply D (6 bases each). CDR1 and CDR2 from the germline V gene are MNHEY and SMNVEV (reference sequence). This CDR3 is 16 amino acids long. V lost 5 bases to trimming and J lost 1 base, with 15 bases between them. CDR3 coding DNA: TGTGCCAGCAGTCCTCGGGGGCTAGGTTCCTACAATGAGCAGTTCTTC. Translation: CASSPRGLGSYNEQFF.

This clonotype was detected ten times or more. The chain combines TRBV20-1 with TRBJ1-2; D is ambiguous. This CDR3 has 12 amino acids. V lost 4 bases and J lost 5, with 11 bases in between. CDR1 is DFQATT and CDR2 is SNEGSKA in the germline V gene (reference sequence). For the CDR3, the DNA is TGCAGTGCTATACAGCGTACATATGGCTACACCTTC. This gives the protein CSAIQRTYGYTF.

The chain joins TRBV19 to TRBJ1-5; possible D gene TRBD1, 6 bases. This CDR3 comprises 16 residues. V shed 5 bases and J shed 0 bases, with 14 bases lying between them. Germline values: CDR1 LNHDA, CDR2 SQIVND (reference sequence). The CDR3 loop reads CASSWGGLTSNQPQHF. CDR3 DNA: TGTGCCAGTAGTTGGGGGGGGCTGACTAGCAATCAGCCCCAGCATTTT.

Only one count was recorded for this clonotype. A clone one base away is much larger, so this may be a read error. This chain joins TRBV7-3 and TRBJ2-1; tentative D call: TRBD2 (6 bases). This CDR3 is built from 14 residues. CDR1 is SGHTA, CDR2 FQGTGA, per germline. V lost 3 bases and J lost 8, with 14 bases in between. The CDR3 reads CASSLRGSSDEQFF. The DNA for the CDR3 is TGTGCCAGCAGCTTGCGGGGCTCGAGTGATGAGCAGTTCTTC.

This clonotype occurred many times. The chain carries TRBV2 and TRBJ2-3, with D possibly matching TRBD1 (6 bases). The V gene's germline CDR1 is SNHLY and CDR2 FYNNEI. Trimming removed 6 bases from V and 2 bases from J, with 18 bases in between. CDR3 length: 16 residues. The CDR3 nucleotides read TGTGCCAGCAGCCCCACGACAGGCCTGGCCACAGATACGCAGTATTTT. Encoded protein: CASSPTTGLATDTQYF. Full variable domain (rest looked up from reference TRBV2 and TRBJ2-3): EPEVTQTPSHQVTQMGQEVILRCVPISNHLYFYWYRQILGQKVEFLVSFYNNEISEKSEIFDDQFSVERPDGSNFTLKIRSTKLEDSAMYFCASSPTTGLATDTQYFGPGTRLTVL.

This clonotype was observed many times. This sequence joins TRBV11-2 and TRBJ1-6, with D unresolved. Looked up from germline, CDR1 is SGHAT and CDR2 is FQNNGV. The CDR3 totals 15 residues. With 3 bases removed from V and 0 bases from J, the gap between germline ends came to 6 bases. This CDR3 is CASSFLSSYNSPLHF. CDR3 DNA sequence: TGTGCCAGCAGCTTCCTCAGCTCCTATAATTCACCCCTCCACTTT.

The CDR3 DNA follows: TGTGCCAGCAGCCCAGGACTATTCGAGTACTTC. This encodes CASSPGLFEYF. The rearrangement uses TRBV12-3 or TRBV12-4 and TRBJ2-5; a possible D gene is TRBD2 (6 bases). V lost 6 bases and J 12 bases, leaving 14 bases between the germline ends. This CDR3 is built from 11 residues.